A single sample is the source of the 32 T cell receptor beta chains below, sequenced in a study of blood T cell repertoires in COVID-19. Assay used: immunoSEQ multiplex PCR; TCRdb lists only in-frame clones, some missing. The data contain fewer than 300,000 clones, over 75% of them singletons. The sequenced sample consisted of peripheral blood. The source is a human donor in a cohort sampled during active COVID-19.

The rearrangement joins TRBV6-2 or TRBV6-3 to TRBJ2-7, with TRBD1 identical over 10 bases. CDR1 is MNHEY and CDR2 is SVGEGT in the germline V gene. The CDR3 is made up of 15 amino acids. Trimming took 6 bases from V and 2 from J; bases not matched to a gene: 7. The CDR3 DNA sequence: TGTGCCAGCAGCCTCCGGGACAGGGGCGCCTACGAGCAGTACTTC. It yields the protein CASSLRDRGAYEQYF.

The gene calls are TRBV2 and TRBJ2-3; D is perhaps TRBD2 (7 bases). Trimming shortened V by 8 bases and J by 6 bases, and 12 bases separated the two germline ends. Germline-derived CDR1 and CDR2 are SNHLY and FYNNEI. CDR3 size: 12 residues. CDR3 loop: CASGGAPDTQYF. The CDR3 DNA is TGTGCCAGCGGGGGGGCCCCCGATACGCAGTATTTT.

The chain uses TRBV6-6 and TRBJ1-2, with TRBD1 identical over 7 bases. The CDR3 is 14 residues long. The V gene end was trimmed by 0 bases and the J gene end by 7 bases; junction bases not matched to a gene: 5. Germline CDR1 is MNHNY and CDR2 is SVGAGI (reference sequence). This CDR3 is CASSYSPGGSGYTF. As DNA, the CDR3 is TGTGCCAGCAGTTACTCGCCAGGGGGTAGTGGCTACACCTTC.

This chain joins TRBV29-1 and TRBJ1-4; D ambiguous. V gave up 7 bases and J gave up 1 base, with 7 bases separating them. The germline gives CDR1 SQVTM, CDR2 ANQGSEA. CDR3 length: 12 residues. The CDR3 sequence: CSARVTNEKLFF. CDR3 coding DNA: TGCAGCGCGCGGGTAACTAATGAAAAACTGTTTTTT.

This chain connects TRBV18 to TRBJ2-2; weak D call: TRBD1 (5 bases). Germline assignment: CDR1 KGHSH and CDR2 LQKENI. V was trimmed by 3 bases and J by 1 base, leaving 12 bases between them. The CDR3 covers 16 residues. Written as DNA, the CDR3 is TGTGCCAGCTCACCGTTTGAGACAGTGAACACCGGGGAGCTGTTTTTT. Translated: CASSPFETVNTGELFF.

V usage is TRBV10-3 and J usage is TRBJ2-1, with D tentatively TRBD2 (5 bases). Germline CDR1 is ENHRY and CDR2 is SYGVKD. Trimming shortened V by 4 bases and J by 3 bases, and 13 bases separated the two germline ends. The CDR3 has 15 residues. The CDR3 is CAISGGAEDYNEQFF. The CDR3 DNA sequence: TGTGCCATCAGTGGGGGAGCGGAGGACTACAATGAGCAGTTCTTC.

The chain is built from TRBV19 and TRBJ2-5; no clear D. This CDR3 is built from 13 residues. The germline CDR1 and CDR2 sequences are LNHDA and SQIVND (reference sequence). With 2 bases removed from V and 2 bases from J, the gap between germline ends came to 6 bases. CDR3 sequence: CASSIREQETQYF. The CDR3 region has the DNA TGTGCCAGTAGTATACGAGAACAAGAGACCCAGTACTTC.

The gene calls are TRBV10-2 and TRBJ2-1; D is perhaps TRBD2 (6 bases). The V gene's germline CDR1 is WSHSY and CDR2 SAAADI. The CDR3 is 15 amino acids. Trimming left V 4 bases short and J 5 bases short, with 15 bases between. The chain's CDR3 is CASSVSGLANNEQFF. The CDR3 DNA sequence: TGCGCCAGCAGTGTTTCGGGACTGGCCAACAATGAGCAGTTCTTC.

The V call is TRBV6-2 or TRBV6-3, the J call TRBJ2-7; 12 bases line up with TRBD2. This CDR3 spans 17 amino acids. CDR1 MNHEY and CDR2 SVGEGT come from the germline V gene. V shed 5 bases, J shed 0 bases, and the junction held 8 bases outside the gene matches. The CDR3 is CASSPGLAGWTSYEQYF. The CDR3 nucleotides read TGTGCCAGCAGTCCCGGACTAGCGGGGTGGACCTCCTACGAGCAGTACTTC.

This chain connects TRBV15 to TRBJ1-1, with 8 bases matching TRBD1. The CDR3 contains 14 residues. Germline values: CDR1 LNHNV, CDR2 YYDKDF (reference sequence). Trimming took 0 bases from V and 5 from J; bases not matched to a gene: 2. Here the CDR3 reads CATSREQGGTEAFF. In DNA form, the CDR3 reads TGTGCCACCAGCAGAGAACAGGGGGGAACTGAAGCTTTCTTT.

This clone was found once. This chain links TRBV19 with TRBJ2-1; D might be TRBD1 (6 bases). Trimming took 5 bases from V and 0 from J, leaving 11 bases between them. Looked up from germline, CDR1 is LNHDA and CDR2 is SQIVND (reference sequence). This CDR3 has 15 amino acids. In nucleotides, the CDR3 is TGTGCCAGTAGTTTCAGGGGCTACTCCTACAATGAGCAGTTCTTC. Translated: CASSFRGYSYNEQFF.

V gene TRBV9 combines with J gene TRBJ2-3; perhaps TRBD1 as D (5 bases). Germline V gene data show CDR1 as SGDLS and CDR2 as YYNGEE. V gave up 0 bases and J gave up 2 bases, with 7 bases separating them. This CDR3 has 14 amino acids. The CDR3 sequence: CASSVEGVTDTQYF. The CDR3 DNA is TGTGCCAGCAGCGTAGAAGGGGTCACAGATACGCAGTATTTT.

CDR3 in DNA: TGCAGCGTTGCAACAGGGTCCTACTTCTATGGCTACACCTTC. Protein sequence: CSVATGSYFYGYTF. The genes are TRBV29-1 and TRBJ1-2; weak D call: TRBD1 (6 bases). There are 14 residues in the CDR3. V was shortened by 4 bases and J by 4 bases, with 16 bases between the two germline ends. The germline V gene has CDR1 SQVTM and CDR2 ANQGSEA.

The V gene is TRBV27, the J gene TRBJ1-1; 8 nucleotides agree with TRBD1. Germline loops: CDR1 MNHEY, CDR2 SMNVEV (reference sequence). V dropped 5 bases and J dropped 8; count of bases not matched to a gene: 10. This CDR3 contains 14 residues. The CDR3 bases are TGTGCCAGCAGTCCTGTGACAGGGGCCCGAGAAGCTTTCTTT. Translating gives CASSPVTGAREAFF.

This rearrangement joins TRBV7-2 to TRBJ2-7; 8 nucleotides align to TRBD2. After removal of 5 bases from V and 3 bases from J, the junction contained 9 bases not matched to a gene. This CDR3 contains 15 residues. Germline V gene lookup returns CDR1 SGHTA and CDR2 FQGNSA. The CDR3 sequence is CASSLSSGSLYEQYF. The CDR3 region has the DNA TGTGCCAGCAGCCTCTCAAGCGGGAGCCTCTACGAGCAGTACTTC.

This rearrangement joins TRBV2 to TRBJ1-2; D uncertain. This CDR3 contains 15 residues. Trimming took 1 base from V and 5 from J, leaving 14 bases between them. The V gene's germline CDR1 is SNHLY and CDR2 FYNNEI. CDR3 bases: TGTGCCAGCAGTGAAGGCCGGGTTAGGCTTTATGGCTACACCTTC. As protein: CASSEGRVRLYGYTF.

This sequence joins TRBV5-1 and TRBJ2-3; 11 bases map to TRBD2. The germline CDR1 and CDR2 sequences are SGHRS and YFSETQ. The CDR3 length is 21 residues. The V gene end was trimmed by 3 bases and the J gene end by 1 base; junction bases not matched to a gene: 19. The DNA of the CDR3 is TGCGCCAGCAGCTCCCGTCTCGTAGCGGGAGGGTTACCCCGACGCACAGATACGCAGTATTTT. Encoded protein: CASSSRLVAGGLPRRTDTQYF.

The chain carries TRBV14 and TRBJ1-6; 8 bases match TRBD1. CDR3 length: 13 amino acids. With 4 bases clipped from V and 15 bases from J, the junction kept 8 bases outside the gene matches. Germline assignment: CDR1 SGHDN and CDR2 FVKESK. CDR3 DNA: TGTGCCAGCAGCCGACAGCCGGGACAGGTCCTCCACTTT. This sequence encodes CASSRQPGQVLHF.

The chain has TRBV11-2 and TRBJ2-7, with a weak D call TRBD2 (5 bases). The V end lost 5 bases, the J end lost 5 bases, and 16 bases lay between the germline ends. The CDR3 is made up of 14 amino acids. Germline V gives CDR1 SGHAT, CDR2 FQNNGV. This chain's CDR3 is CASSPDYGAHEQYF. The CDR3 DNA reads TGTGCCAGCAGCCCCGACTATGGAGCGCACGAGCAGTACTTC.

This rearrangement joins TRBV5-4 to TRBJ2-4, with a weak D call TRBD2 (6 bases). The CDR3 contains 15 residues. Germline CDR1 is SGHNT and CDR2 is YYREEE (reference sequence). Between the trimmed V and J ends, which lost 4 bases and 6 bases, there was a span of 17 bases. The CDR3: CASSPRLDEGNIQYF. As DNA, the CDR3 is TGTGCCAGCAGCCCCAGACTAGACGAGGGAAACATTCAGTACTTC.

This clone was picked up a small number of times. The chain has TRBV5-6 and TRBJ1-5; 10 bases line up with TRBD1. The germline gives CDR1 SGHDT, CDR2 YYEEEE. V dropped 4 bases and J dropped 2; count of bases not matched to a gene: 3. CDR3 length: 15 amino acids. This CDR3 reads CASSTTGGGNQPQHF. CDR3 nucleotides: TGTGCCAGCAGCACGACAGGGGGCGGCAATCAGCCCCAGCATTTT.

V is TRBV18 and J is TRBJ2-5; 14 bases line up with TRBD2. The germline CDR1 and CDR2 sequences are KGHSH and LQKENI. The length of the CDR3 is 16 residues. J lost 7 bases, V lost 3 bases, and 7 bases had no gene match. The CDR3 bases are TGTGCCAGCTCACCCCCGGGACTAGCGGGAGAAGGGACCCAGTACTTC. Protein sequence: CASSPPGLAGEGTQYF.

This clone was seen only a few times. The chain combines TRBV6-5 with TRBJ1-1; no clear D. Germline-derived CDR1 and CDR2 are MNHEY and SVGAGI. Trimming pared 6 bases from V and 4 bases from J, leaving 9 bases between. This CDR3 spans 12 amino acids. The CDR3 is CASRGWVTEAFF. The CDR3, as DNA: TGTGCCAGCAGGGGCTGGGTCACTGAAGCTTTCTTT.

The V and J genes are TRBV19 and TRBJ1-6; D not certain. CDR3 size: 14 residues. Germline V gives CDR1 LNHDA, CDR2 SQIVND (reference sequence). With 6 bases removed from V and 0 bases from J, the gap between germline ends came to 6 bases. The CDR3 loop reads CASRLSSYNSPLHF. The CDR3 DNA sequence: TGTGCCAGTAGATTGAGCTCCTATAATTCACCCCTCCACTTT.

This clone showed up just once. The rearrangement uses TRBV11-2 and TRBJ2-5, with D unclear. Trimming shortened V by 3 bases and J by 2 bases, and 13 bases separated the two germline ends. The CDR3 loop spans 15 amino acids. Per the germline V gene, CDR1 is SGHAT and CDR2 is FQNNGV. The CDR3 nucleotides read TGTGCCAGCAGCTTGACTGGTATTAGACAAGAGACCCAGTACTTC. Amino acids: CASSLTGIRQETQYF.

The chain links TRBV7-2 to TRBJ2-7, with a tentative D call TRBD1 (6 bases). This CDR3 contains 13 residues. Germline V CDR1 and CDR2: SGHTA, FQGNSA. Trimming stripped 8 bases from V and 1 base from J, with 12 bases between. The CDR3 nucleotides read TGTGCCAGCTGTCAGGGGATGTCCTACGAGCAGTACTTC. It specifies CASCQGMSYEQYF.

The J gene is TRBJ1-5, the V gene TRBV19; a weak D match, TRBD1 (6 bases). The V and J ends lost 6 bases and 3 bases respectively, with 12 bases between them. Germline V CDR1 and CDR2: LNHDA, SQIVND (reference sequence). The CDR3 loop spans 14 amino acids. CDR3 in amino acids: CASRDSKLNQPQHF. CDR3 nucleotide sequence: TGTGCCAGTAGGGACAGCAAACTCAATCAGCCCCAGCATTTT.

Here the CDR3 reads CASSGTSGTYNEQFF. In nucleotides, the CDR3 is TGTGCCAGTAGTGGGACTAGCGGGACCTACAATGAGCAGTTCTTC. The chain couples TRBV19 to TRBJ2-1; 13 bases are a match to TRBD2. The V gene end was trimmed by 5 bases and the J gene end by 2 bases; junction bases not matched to a gene: 0. CDR1 is LNHDA and CDR2 is SQIVND in the germline V gene (reference sequence). The CDR3 length is 15 residues.

The sample holds one count of this clone. V is TRBV5-1 and J is TRBJ1-3; D gene ambiguous. Per germline, CDR1 SGHRS and CDR2 YFSETQ. The V gene lost 3 bases and the J gene lost 3 bases, with 16 bases spanning the gap. This CDR3 spans 16 amino acids. The CDR3 reads CASSSSGRTGGNTIYF. CDR3 DNA sequence: TGCGCCAGCAGCTCCTCTGGGAGGACGGGTGGAAACACCATATATTTT.

The chain couples TRBV12-3 or TRBV12-4 to TRBJ1-1, with TRBD1 as a possible D gene (6 bases). V dropped 3 bases and J dropped 5 bases, with 10 bases sitting between them. The CDR3 extends over 13 amino acids. CDR3 nucleotide sequence: TGTGCCAGCAGTTTGGGGAGGGGGACTGAAGCTTTCTTT. This translates into CASSLGRGTEAFF.

The chain uses TRBV29-1 and TRBJ2-1; possibly TRBD2 for D (6 bases). The V and J ends lost 3 bases and 10 bases respectively, with 22 bases between them. CDR3 size: 15 residues. Germline V gives CDR1 SQVTM, CDR2 ANQGSEA. The CDR3 DNA follows: TGCAGCGTTGATGAAACTAGCTTCTGGGTTGGGGAGCAGTTCTTC. It translates to CSVDETSFWVGEQFF.

The chain is built from TRBV15 and TRBJ1-1; D gene uncertain. The CDR3 extends over 13 amino acids. The germline gives CDR1 LNHNV, CDR2 YYDKDF (reference sequence). Trimming took off 3 bases at V and 3 bases at J, with 8 bases between the two ends. This chain's CDR3 is CATSRGRDTEAFF. In DNA form, the CDR3 reads TGTGCCACCAGCAGGGGTCGGGACACTGAAGCTTTCTTT.